These T cell receptor beta chains were read from a single sample in a study of shared clonotypes between healthy human individuals. Profiling relied on immunoSEQ multiplex PCR, and the TCRdb table lists in-frame clones only, not all of them. The sample records 2 million to 2.5 million clones, around 95% being singletons. Sequences were obtained from naive CD4+ T cells sorted from blood. The receptors come from a man younger than 35 in good health. The CDR3 runs from the conserved cysteine through the conserved F or W. Fields, in order: V gene, J gene, D gene, CDR3 protein. D genes are given only for firm matches.

V: TRBV5-1
J: TRBJ2-1
D: -
CDR3: CASSLDRSSYNEQFF

V: TRBV6-5
J: TRBJ1-5
D: TRBD1
CDR3: CASSFQGGSNQPQHF

V: TRBV11-2
J: TRBJ2-7
D: TRBD2
CDR3: CASSPGLAAGEQYF

V: TRBV25-1
J: TRBJ2-6
D: -
CDR3: CASSGGSLSGANVLTF

V: TRBV7-8
J: TRBJ1-4
D: TRBD1
CDR3: CASSSRDRATNEKLFF

V: TRBV9
J: TRBJ2-2
D: TRBD2
CDR3: CASSLGLAAGGELFF

V: TRBV4-1
J: TRBJ1-1
D: -
CDR3: CASSQEGLRITEAFF

V: TRBV29-1
J: TRBJ2-7
D: TRBD2
CDR3: CSVRTGGGYEQYF

V: TRBV10-3
J: TRBJ1-1
D: -
CDR3: CAIMPSGANTEAFF

V: TRBV7-9
J: TRBJ2-7
D: TRBD2
CDR3: CASSLVFAGGSYEQYF

V: TRBV6-5
J: TRBJ1-6
D: -
CDR3: CASSYRRGSYNSPLHF

V: TRBV6-1
J: TRBJ1-6
D: TRBD1
CDR3: CASSESGQGLAPLHF

V: TRBV15
J: TRBJ2-7
D: -
CDR3: CATSRAGSAKYEQYF

V: TRBV10-3
J: TRBJ2-7
D: -
CDR3: CAITPAGRSYEQYF

V: TRBV6-5
J: TRBJ1-6
D: -
CDR3: CASSPGGGRPPLHF

V: TRBV6-5
J: TRBJ1-2
D: TRBD1
CDR3: CASSYSVTGYGYTF

V: TRBV4-1
J: TRBJ2-5
D: -
CDR3: CASSRLQGVGETQYF

V: TRBV7-9
J: TRBJ2-3
D: -
CDR3: CASSTGWSRGLGTDTQYF

V: TRBV10-3
J: TRBJ1-2
D: -
CDR3: CAISEGQDWSYTF

V: TRBV19
J: TRBJ2-7
D: -
CDR3: CASSPGQPPYEQYF

V: TRBV2
J: TRBJ1-2
D: -
CDR3: CASSPGGVYGYTF

V: TRBV6-1
J: TRBJ2-7
D: TRBD1
CDR3: CASSEKGTGTPYEQYF

V: TRBV5-1
J: TRBJ2-5
D: -
CDR3: CASTHGGQKETQYF

V: TRBV6-5
J: TRBJ2-3
D: TRBD2
CDR3: CATATSGRPDTQYF

V: TRBV5-1
J: TRBJ2-7
D: TRBD2
CDR3: CASSLGGLAGDHEQYF

V: TRBV5-1
J: TRBJ1-2
D: TRBD1
CDR3: CASSRGDSENYGYTF

V: TRBV12-5
J: TRBJ1-2
D: -
CDR3: CASGLKGGYTF

V: TRBV20-1
J: TRBJ2-5
D: -
CDR3: CSATRAETQYF

V: TRBV10-2
J: TRBJ2-7
D: TRBD2
CDR3: CASSPTLAGVGHEQYF

V: TRBV7-3
J: TRBJ2-7
D: -
CDR3: CASSLTRESSYEQYF

V: TRBV7-9
J: TRBJ1-1
D: -
CDR3: CASSLQGYTEAFF

V: TRBV10-1
J: TRBJ1-4
D: -
CDR3: CASSDLGSPSATNEKLFF

V: TRBV6-1
J: TRBJ1-3
D: -
CDR3: CASSGDITGNTIYF

V: TRBV10-1
J: TRBJ2-2
D: TRBD1
CDR3: CASSESGQGNTGELFF

V: TRBV7-9
J: TRBJ2-6
D: -
CDR3: CASAIVESGANVLTF

V: TRBV7-9
J: TRBJ2-7
D: -
CDR3: CASSQRAQGLSYEQYF

V: TRBV28
J: TRBJ1-5
D: TRBD1
CDR3: CASSRTGGVVQPQHF

V: TRBV5-4
J: TRBJ2-3
D: TRBD1
CDR3: CASSLAGTGSDTQYF

V: TRBV2
J: TRBJ1-4
D: TRBD1
CDR3: CASSGPGQVGEKLFF

V: TRBV6-1
J: TRBJ1-3
D: -
CDR3: CASSVPASGNTIYF

V: TRBV2
J: TRBJ1-5
D: TRBD1
CDR3: CASSPDRAGNQPQHF